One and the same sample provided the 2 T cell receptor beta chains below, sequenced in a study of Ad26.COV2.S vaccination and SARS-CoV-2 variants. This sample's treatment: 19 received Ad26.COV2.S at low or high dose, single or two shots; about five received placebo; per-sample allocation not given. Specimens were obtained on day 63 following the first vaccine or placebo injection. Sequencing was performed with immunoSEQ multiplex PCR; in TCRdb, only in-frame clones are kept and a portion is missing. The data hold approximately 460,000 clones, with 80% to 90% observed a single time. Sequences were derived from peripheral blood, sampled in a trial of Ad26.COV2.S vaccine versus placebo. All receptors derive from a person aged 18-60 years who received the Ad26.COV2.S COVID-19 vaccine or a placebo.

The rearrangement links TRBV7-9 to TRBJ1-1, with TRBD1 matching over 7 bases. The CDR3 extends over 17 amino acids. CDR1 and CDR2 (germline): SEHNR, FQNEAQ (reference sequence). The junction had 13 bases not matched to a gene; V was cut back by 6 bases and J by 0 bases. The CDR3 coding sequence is TGTGCCAGCAGTTCCTCGATCCGACAGGGTTTGAACACTGAAGCTTTCTTT. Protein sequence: CASSSSIRQGLNTEAFF. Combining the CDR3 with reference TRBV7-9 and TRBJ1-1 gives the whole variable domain DTGVSQNPRHKITKRGQNVTFRCDPISEHNRLYWYRQTLGQGPEFLTYFQNEAQLEKSRLLSDRFSAERPKGSFSTLEIQRTEQGDSAMYLCASSSSIRQGLNTEAFFGQGTRLTVV.

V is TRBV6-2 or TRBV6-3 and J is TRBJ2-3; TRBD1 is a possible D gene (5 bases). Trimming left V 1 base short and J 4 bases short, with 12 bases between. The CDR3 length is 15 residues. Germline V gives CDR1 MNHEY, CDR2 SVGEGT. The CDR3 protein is CASSYYAGPADTQYF. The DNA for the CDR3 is TGTGCCAGCAGTTACTACGCAGGGCCGGCAGATACGCAGTATTTT.